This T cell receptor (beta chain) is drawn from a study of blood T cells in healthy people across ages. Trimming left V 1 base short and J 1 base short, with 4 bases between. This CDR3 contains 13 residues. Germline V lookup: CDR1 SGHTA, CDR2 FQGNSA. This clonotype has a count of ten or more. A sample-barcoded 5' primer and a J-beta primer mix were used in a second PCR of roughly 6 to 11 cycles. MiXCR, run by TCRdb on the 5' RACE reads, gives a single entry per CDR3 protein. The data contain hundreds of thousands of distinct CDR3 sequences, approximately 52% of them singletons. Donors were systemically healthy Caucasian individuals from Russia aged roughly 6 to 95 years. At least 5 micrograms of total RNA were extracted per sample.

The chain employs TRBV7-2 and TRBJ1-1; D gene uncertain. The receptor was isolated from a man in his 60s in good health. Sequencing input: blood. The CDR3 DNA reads TGTGCCAGCAGCTTAGGCCAGAACACTGAAGCTTTCTTT. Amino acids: CASSLGQNTEAFF.